This T cell receptor (beta chain) derives from a study of cytomegalovirus exposure and HLA in healthy donors. Germline CDR1 SGHRS, CDR2 YFSETQ. Unmatched junction bases numbered 5, after V lost 4 bases and J lost 7 bases. The CDR3 contains 15 residues. Produced via immunoSEQ multiplex PCR; TCRdb's table is partial and in-frame only. The sample lists around 250,000 clones, roughly 89% occurring once. The chain is built from TRBV5-1 and TRBJ2-1; 13 nucleotides agree with TRBD2. This clonotype was obtained from a woman aged 18-29 years in good health and CMV-seronegative. Input material: PBMCs. CDR3 in amino acids: CASSPLAGGPNEQFF. CDR3 DNA: TGCGCCAGCAGCCCACTAGCGGGGGGGCCGAATGAGCAGTTCTTC.